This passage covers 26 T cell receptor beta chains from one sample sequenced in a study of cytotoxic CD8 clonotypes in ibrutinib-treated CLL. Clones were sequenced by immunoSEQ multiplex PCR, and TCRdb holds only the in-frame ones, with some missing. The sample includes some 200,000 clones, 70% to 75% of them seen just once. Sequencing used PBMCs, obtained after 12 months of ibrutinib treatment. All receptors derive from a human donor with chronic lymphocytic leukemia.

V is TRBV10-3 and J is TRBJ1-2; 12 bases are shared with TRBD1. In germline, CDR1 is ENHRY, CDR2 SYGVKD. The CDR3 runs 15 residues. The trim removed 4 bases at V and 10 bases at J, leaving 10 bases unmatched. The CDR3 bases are TGTGCCATCAGTGCTGGGACAGGGGGCGCTAGGGACTACACCTTC. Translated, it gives CAISAGTGGARDYTF.

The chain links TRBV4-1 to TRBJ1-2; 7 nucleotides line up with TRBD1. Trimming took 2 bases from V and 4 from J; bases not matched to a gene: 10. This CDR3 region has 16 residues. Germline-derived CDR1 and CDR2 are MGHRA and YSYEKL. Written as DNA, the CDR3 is TGCGCCAGCAGCCAACCCCGACAGGGACTACGCTATGGCTACACCTTC. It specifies CASSQPRQGLRYGYTF.

Written as DNA, the CDR3 is TGTGCCTGGAGGCCCGGGCCTTATCAGCCCCAGCATTTT. Protein product: CAWRPGPYQPQHF. The V and J genes are TRBV30 and TRBJ1-5; D gene ambiguous. With 3 bases removed from V and 5 bases from J, the gap between germline ends came to 11 bases. Germline V gives CDR1 GTSNPN, CDR2 SVGIG (reference sequence). The CDR3 sequence is 13 residues long.

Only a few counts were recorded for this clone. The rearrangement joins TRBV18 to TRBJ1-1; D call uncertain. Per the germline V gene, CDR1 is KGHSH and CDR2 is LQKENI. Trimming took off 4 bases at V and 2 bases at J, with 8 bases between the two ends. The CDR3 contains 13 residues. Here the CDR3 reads CASSQPGNTEAFF. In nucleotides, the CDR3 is TGTGCCAGCTCACAACCGGGTAACACTGAAGCTTTCTTT.

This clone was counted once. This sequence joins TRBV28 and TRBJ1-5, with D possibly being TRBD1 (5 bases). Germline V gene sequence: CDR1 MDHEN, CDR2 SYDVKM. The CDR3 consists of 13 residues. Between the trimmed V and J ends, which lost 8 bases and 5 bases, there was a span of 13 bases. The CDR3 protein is CASFGGGHQPQHF. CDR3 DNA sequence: TGTGCCAGCTTTGGGGGAGGACATCAGCCCCAGCATTTT.

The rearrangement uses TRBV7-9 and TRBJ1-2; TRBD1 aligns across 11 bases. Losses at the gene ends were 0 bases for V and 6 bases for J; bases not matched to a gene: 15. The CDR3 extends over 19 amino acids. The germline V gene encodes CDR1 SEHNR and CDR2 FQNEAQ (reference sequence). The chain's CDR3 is CASSLALSGQGALEHGYTF. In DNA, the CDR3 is TGTGCCAGCAGCTTAGCGTTATCCGGACAGGGGGCTCTAGAGCATGGCTACACCTTC.

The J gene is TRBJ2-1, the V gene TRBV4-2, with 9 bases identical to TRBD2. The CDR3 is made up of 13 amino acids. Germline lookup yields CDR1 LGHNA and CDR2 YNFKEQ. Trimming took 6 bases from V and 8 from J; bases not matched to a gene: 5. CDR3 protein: CASSRREGDEQFF. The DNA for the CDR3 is TGTGCCAGCAGTCGGCGGGAGGGCGATGAGCAGTTCTTC.

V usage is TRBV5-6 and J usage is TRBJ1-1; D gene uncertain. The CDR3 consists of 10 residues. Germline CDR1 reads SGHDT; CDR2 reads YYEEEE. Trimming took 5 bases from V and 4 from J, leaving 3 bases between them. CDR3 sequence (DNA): TGTGCCAGCAGAATCACTGAAGCTTTCTTT. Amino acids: CASRITEAFF.

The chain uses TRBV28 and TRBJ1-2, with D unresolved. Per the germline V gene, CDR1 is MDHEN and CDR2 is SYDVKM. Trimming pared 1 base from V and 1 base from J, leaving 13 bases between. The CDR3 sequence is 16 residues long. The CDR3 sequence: CASSLFWTGNNYGYTF. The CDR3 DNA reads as TGTGCCAGCAGTTTATTTTGGACGGGGAATAACTATGGCTACACCTTC.

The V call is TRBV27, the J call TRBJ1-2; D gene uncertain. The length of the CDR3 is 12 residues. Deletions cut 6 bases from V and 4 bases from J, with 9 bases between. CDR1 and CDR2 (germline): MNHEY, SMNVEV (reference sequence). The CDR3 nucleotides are TGTGCCAGCAGCTCGGGGTTCTATGGCTACACCTTC. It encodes CASSSGFYGYTF.

The CDR3 sequence is CASSFDSGRANEQFF. CDR3 nucleotide sequence: TGTGCCAGCAGTTTCGACAGTGGTCGGGCCAATGAGCAGTTCTTC. The rearrangement joins TRBV6-6 to TRBJ2-1; TRBD1 might be the D (5 bases). The V gene's germline CDR1 is MNHNY and CDR2 SVGAGI (reference sequence). CDR3 length equals 15 residues. V gave up 4 bases and J gave up 6 bases, with 16 bases separating them.

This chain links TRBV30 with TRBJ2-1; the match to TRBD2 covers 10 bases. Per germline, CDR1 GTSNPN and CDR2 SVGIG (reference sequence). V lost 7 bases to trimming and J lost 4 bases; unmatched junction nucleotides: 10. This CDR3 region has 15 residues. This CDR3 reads CAFHQAGGPYNEQFF. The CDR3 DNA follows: TGTGCCTTCCACCAAGCGGGGGGGCCTTACAATGAGCAGTTCTTC.

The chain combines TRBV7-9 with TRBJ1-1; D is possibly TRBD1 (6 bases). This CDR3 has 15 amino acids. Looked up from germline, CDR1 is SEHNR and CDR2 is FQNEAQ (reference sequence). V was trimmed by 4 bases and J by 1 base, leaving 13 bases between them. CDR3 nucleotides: TGTGCCAGCAGCTCTCTTCGGACAGCGAACACTGAAGCTTTCTTT. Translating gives CASSSLRTANTEAFF.

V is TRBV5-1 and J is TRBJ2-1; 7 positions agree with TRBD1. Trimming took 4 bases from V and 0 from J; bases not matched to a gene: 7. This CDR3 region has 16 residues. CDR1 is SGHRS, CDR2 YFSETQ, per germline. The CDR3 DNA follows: TGCGCCAGCAGCCTCAGGACAGGAAGCTCCTACAATGAGCAGTTCTTC. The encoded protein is CASSLRTGSSYNEQFF.

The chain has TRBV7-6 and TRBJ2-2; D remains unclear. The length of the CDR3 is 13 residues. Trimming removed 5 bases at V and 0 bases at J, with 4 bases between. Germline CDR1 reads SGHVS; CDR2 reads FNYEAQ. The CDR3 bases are TGTGCCAGCAGCCCCACGAACACCGGGGAGCTGTTTTTT. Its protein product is CASSPTNTGELFF. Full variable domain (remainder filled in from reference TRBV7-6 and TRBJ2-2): GAGVSQSPRYKVTKRGQDVALRCDPISGHVSLYWYRQALGQGPEFLTYFNYEAQQDKSGLPNDRFSAERPEGSISTLTIQRTEQRDSAMYRCASSPTNTGELFFGEGSRLTVL.

CDR3 sequence (DNA): TGCGCCAGCAGCCAAGTTTTCTGGGGTCAGCACGAGGGGAATTCACCCCTCCACTTT. This translates into CASSQVFWGQHEGNSPLHF. V and J are TRBV4-1 and TRBJ1-6, with D perhaps matching TRBD1 (5 bases). The CDR3 has 19 amino acids. CDR1 is MGHRA and CDR2 is YSYEKL in the germline V gene. Trimming pared 1 base from V and 7 bases from J, leaving 23 bases between.

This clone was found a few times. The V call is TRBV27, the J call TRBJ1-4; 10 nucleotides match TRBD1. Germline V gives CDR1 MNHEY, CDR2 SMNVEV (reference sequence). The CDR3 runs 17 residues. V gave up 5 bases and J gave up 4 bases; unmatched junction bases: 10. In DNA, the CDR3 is TGTGCCAGCAGTCCGGGACAGGGGAGGGGGAGTAATGAAAAACTGTTTTTT. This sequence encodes CASSPGQGRGSNEKLFF.

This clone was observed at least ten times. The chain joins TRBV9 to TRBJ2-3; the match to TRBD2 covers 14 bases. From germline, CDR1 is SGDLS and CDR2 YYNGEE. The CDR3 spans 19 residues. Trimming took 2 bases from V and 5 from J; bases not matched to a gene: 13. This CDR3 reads CASSVGFGTSGRREDTQYF. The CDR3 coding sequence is TGTGCCAGCAGCGTGGGTTTCGGGACTAGCGGGAGAAGGGAAGATACGCAGTATTTT.

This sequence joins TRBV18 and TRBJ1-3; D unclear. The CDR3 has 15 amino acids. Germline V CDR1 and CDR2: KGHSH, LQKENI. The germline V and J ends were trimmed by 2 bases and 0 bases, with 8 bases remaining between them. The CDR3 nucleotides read TGTGCCAGCTCACCAACTAGCGACTCTGGAAACACCATATATTTT. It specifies CASSPTSDSGNTIYF.

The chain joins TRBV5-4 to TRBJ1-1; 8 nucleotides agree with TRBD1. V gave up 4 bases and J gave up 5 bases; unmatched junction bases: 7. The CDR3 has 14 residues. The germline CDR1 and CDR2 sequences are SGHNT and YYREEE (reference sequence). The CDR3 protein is CASSLGQGTTEAFF. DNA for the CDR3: TGTGCCAGCAGCCTCGGACAGGGAACGACTGAAGCTTTCTTT.

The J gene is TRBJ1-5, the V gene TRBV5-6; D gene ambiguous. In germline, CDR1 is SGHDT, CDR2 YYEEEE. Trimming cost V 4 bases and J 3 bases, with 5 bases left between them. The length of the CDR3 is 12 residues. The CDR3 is CASSAANQPQHF. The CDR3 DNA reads TGTGCCAGCAGCGCAGCCAATCAGCCCCAGCATTTT.

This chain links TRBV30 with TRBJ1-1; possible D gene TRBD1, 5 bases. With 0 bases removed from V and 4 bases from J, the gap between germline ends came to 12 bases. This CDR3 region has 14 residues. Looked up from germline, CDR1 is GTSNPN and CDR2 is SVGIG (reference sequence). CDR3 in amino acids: CAWSVSVGGTEAFF. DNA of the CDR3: TGTGCCTGGAGTGTAAGCGTCGGGGGCACTGAAGCTTTCTTT. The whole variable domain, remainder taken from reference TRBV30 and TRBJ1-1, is SQTIHQWPATLVQPVGSPLSLECTVEGTSNPNLYWYRQAAGRGLQLLFYSVGIGQISSEVPQNLSASRPQDRQFILSSKKLLLSDSGFYLCAWSVSVGGTEAFFGQGTRLTVV.

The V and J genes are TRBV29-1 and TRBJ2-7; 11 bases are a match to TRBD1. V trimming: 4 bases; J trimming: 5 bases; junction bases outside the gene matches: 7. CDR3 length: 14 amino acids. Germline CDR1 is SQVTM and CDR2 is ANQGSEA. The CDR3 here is CSVVRGTGGHEQYF. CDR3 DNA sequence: TGCAGCGTTGTACGGGGGACAGGGGGACACGAGCAGTACTTC.

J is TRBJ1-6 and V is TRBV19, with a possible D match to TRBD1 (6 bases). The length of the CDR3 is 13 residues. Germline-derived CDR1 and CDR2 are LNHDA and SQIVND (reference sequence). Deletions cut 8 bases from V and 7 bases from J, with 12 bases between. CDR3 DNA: TGTGCCAGTTCCATGCAGGGGAATTCACCCCTCCACTTT. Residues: CASSMQGNSPLHF.

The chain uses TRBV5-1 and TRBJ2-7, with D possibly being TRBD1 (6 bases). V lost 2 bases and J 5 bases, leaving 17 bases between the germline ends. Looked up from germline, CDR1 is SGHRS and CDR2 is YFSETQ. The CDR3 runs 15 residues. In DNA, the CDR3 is TGCGCCAGCAGCTTCCAAACAGGGCAGGAGGACGAGCAGTACTTC. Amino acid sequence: CASSFQTGQEDEQYF.

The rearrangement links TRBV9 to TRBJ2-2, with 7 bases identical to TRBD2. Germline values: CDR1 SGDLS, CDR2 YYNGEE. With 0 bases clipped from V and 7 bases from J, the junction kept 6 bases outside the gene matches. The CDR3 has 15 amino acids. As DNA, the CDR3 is TGTGCCAGCAGCGTAGACGCGGGAGTTCTCGGGGAGCTGTTTTTT. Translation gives CASSVDAGVLGELFF.